The clone carrying this T cell receptor (beta chain) was seen repeatedly, ten times or more. Its cognate antigen is unknown. RNA was extracted from bulk tissue without any cell sorting. Germline values: CDR1 SGHNT, CDR2 YYREEE (reference sequence). V lost 3 bases to trimming and J lost 4 bases; unmatched junction nucleotides: 3. The CDR3 length is 14 residues. The data stem from a study of tumor and adjacent non-tumor tissue in lung cancer. About the research overall: On average, productive TCRbeta reads reached roughly 4.2 million per sample.

Study outcomes and limitations: Normal lung showed higher cumulative top 100 clone frequency than tumor.

TCRbeta libraries were built with three rounds of nested PCR, modified from ARM-PCR. TCRdb reprocessed the multiplex PCR reads with MiXCR, giving one entry per CDR3 protein. The data show roughly 93,000 distinct CDR3 sequences, 67% seen once. Specimen: lung tumor tissue. This chain joins TRBV5-4 and TRBJ2-7, with 11 bases that match TRBD2. This sequence originates from a man in his fifties or sixties with non-small cell lung cancer. As DNA, the CDR3 is TGTGCCAGCAGCTCTACTAGCGGGGGTTACGAGCAGTACTTC. Translation: CASSSTSGGYEQYF.